This passage covers 5 T cell receptor beta chains from one sample sequenced in a study of T cell changes during pregnancy in multiple sclerosis. Using immunoSEQ multiplex PCR, the repertoire was profiled, and TCRdb retains in-frame clones only, with some absent. The table lists 110,000 or so clones, approximately 95% of them singletons. This specimen consisted of peripheral blood, obtained before pregnancy. These receptors originate from a female donor with multiple sclerosis, enrolled in a pregnancy study.

The chain uses TRBV19 and TRBJ2-1; 16 positions agree with TRBD2. Losses at the gene ends were 7 bases for V and 2 bases for J; bases not matched to a gene: 8. Germline-derived CDR1 and CDR2 are LNHDA and SQIVND (reference sequence). The CDR3 consists of 18 residues. CDR3 bases: TGTGCCAGTACTCCGGGACTAGCGGGAGGGCTAGCCTACAATGAGCAGTTCTTC. It specifies CASTPGLAGGLAYNEQFF.

The chain combines TRBV19 with TRBJ2-1, with 9 bases lining up with TRBD2. The CDR3 is 15 amino acids. Germline-derived CDR1 and CDR2 are LNHDA and SQIVND (reference sequence). V gave up 7 bases and J gave up 2 bases; unmatched junction bases: 6. The CDR3 DNA follows: TGTGCCAGTAAGGGGCTAGCGGGACCCTACAATGAGCAGTTCTTC. Translated, it gives CASKGLAGPYNEQFF.

This rearrangement joins TRBV7-9 to TRBJ1-2, with 9 bases that match TRBD1. The CDR3 is 14 amino acids. Unmatched junction bases numbered 2, after V lost 2 bases and J lost 4 bases. Looked up from germline, CDR1 is SEHNR and CDR2 is FQNEAQ (reference sequence). The CDR3 spells CASSLLDRGYGYTF. CDR3 nucleotide sequence: TGTGCCAGCAGCTTATTGGACAGGGGCTATGGCTACACCTTC.

A word on this clone: Relative to the germline gene, one junction end is altered; a read error may explain this. This chain links TRBV5-1 with TRBJ1-3; 9 bases align to TRBD1. Germline loops: CDR1 SGHRS, CDR2 YFSETQ. The CDR3 extends over 17 amino acids. The CDR3 region is CANSLGTGTASGNTIYF. The CDR3 DNA is TGCGCCAACAGCTTGGGGACAGGGACCGCCTCTGGAAACACCATATATTTT.

This sequence joins TRBV5-1 and TRBJ2-4, with TRBD2 as a possible D gene (5 bases). V shed 4 bases and J shed 0 bases, with 8 bases lying between them. CDR1 and CDR2 from the germline V gene are SGHRS and YFSETQ. CDR3 length: 14 residues. The CDR3 sequence: CASSPGSAKNIQYF. The CDR3 bases are TGCGCCAGCAGCCCGGGGTCAGCCAAAAACATTCAGTACTTC. Full variable domain (missing parts from reference TRBV5-1 and TRBJ2-4): KAGVTQTPRYLIKTRGQQVTLSCSPISGHRSVSWYQQTPGQGLQFLFEYFSETQRNKGNFPGRFSGRQFSNSRSEMNVSTLELGDSALYLCASSPGSAKNIQYFGAGTRLSVL.